These 32 T cell receptor beta chains came from one sample sequenced in a study of long-term antiretroviral therapy in people with HIV (dated by TCRdb to 2022 to 2024). The immunoSEQ hsTCRB v3.0 assay was used at survey level resolution to sequence the TRB variable region. TCRdb provides this immuneACCESS table in a form limited to in-frame rearrangements. Some clones are lacking; in checked studies, under half of them reflect an unresolved V gene, and why the rest are absent is not known. Across this sample there are roughly 20,000 clones, with 80% seen only once. Of the sample, around a tenth falls within the top ten clones. Sequences were derived from unsorted PBMCs, sampled 0.2 years after starting antiretroviral therapy. All receptors derive from a middle-aged woman with HIV.

The chain employs TRBV5-6 and TRBJ1-5, with unresolved D. This CDR3 spans 13 amino acids. V was clipped by 3 bases and J by 5 bases, with 9 bases between them. Germline CDR1 is SGHDT and CDR2 is YYEEEE. The CDR3 nucleotides are TGTGCCAGCAGCTCCGGGTCTCATCAGCCCCAGCATTTT. This sequence encodes CASSSGSHQPQHF.

The chain links TRBV29-1 to TRBJ1-4; D gene ambiguous. CDR3 length: 13 residues. CDR1 and CDR2 from the germline V gene are SQVTM and ANQGSEA. V was shortened by 4 bases and J by 7 bases, with 13 bases between the two germline ends. Here the CDR3 reads CSVVRGIGEKLFF. The CDR3 coding sequence is TGCAGCGTTGTACGGGGTATCGGTGAAAAACTGTTTTTT.

This chain uses TRBV4-1 with TRBJ2-4, with TRBD1 matching over 8 bases. The V gene end was trimmed by 3 bases and the J gene end by 9 bases; junction bases not matched to a gene: 10. The CDR3 sequence is 15 residues long. In germline, CDR1 is MGHRA, CDR2 YSYEKL. In DNA form, the CDR3 reads TGCGCCAGCAGCCAGGTAGGACAGGGACTTGGCATTCAGTACTTC. Translation: CASSQVGQGLGIQYF.

This rearrangement joins TRBV5-1 to TRBJ2-1; 7 bases are a match to TRBD2. J lost 5 bases, V lost 4 bases, and 9 bases had no gene match. Germline V CDR1 and CDR2: SGHRS, YFSETQ. The CDR3 consists of 15 residues. CDR3 sequence reads: CASSQLARLDNEQFF. CDR3 coding DNA: TGCGCCAGCAGCCAACTAGCGCGACTGGACAATGAGCAGTTCTTC.

The rearrangement links TRBV5-6 to TRBJ2-7; 10 nucleotides agree with TRBD1. CDR1 SGHDT and CDR2 YYEEEE come from the germline V gene. CDR3 length: 18 residues. Losses at the gene ends were 4 bases for V and 5 bases for J; bases not matched to a gene: 18. The CDR3 nucleotides read TGTGCCAGCAGCCCGCGACAGGGGGCGGGACTAGGAACGGACGAGCAGTACTTC. This encodes CASSPRQGAGLGTDEQYF.

The chain combines TRBV7-2 with TRBJ2-3; TRBD1 is a possible D gene (6 bases). V was cut by 5 bases and J by 7 bases, with 19 bases left in between. Germline assignment: CDR1 SGHTA and CDR2 FQGNSA. The CDR3 consists of 15 residues. The DNA of the CDR3 is TGTGCCAGCAGCCCTCCGGGACACGGATCATATACGCAGTATTTT. Its protein is CASSPPGHGSYTQYF.

The gene calls are TRBV29-1 and TRBJ1-2; perhaps TRBD1 as D (6 bases). Germline V gene lookup returns CDR1 SQVTM and CDR2 ANQGSEA. V was clipped by 8 bases and J by 3 bases, with 13 bases between them. The CDR3 is made up of 12 amino acids. The CDR3: CSLRSGDYGYTF. The CDR3 nucleotides are TGCAGCCTGCGTTCAGGGGACTATGGCTACACCTTC.

CDR3 protein: CASSHLTDFTGELFF. The CDR3 DNA is TGTGCCAGCAGCCACCTGACGGATTTCACCGGGGAGCTGTTTTTT. This chain links TRBV5-4 with TRBJ2-2, with no clear D. Trimming cost V 4 bases and J 4 bases, with 14 bases left between them. CDR1 is SGHNT and CDR2 is YYREEE in the germline V gene (reference sequence). This CDR3 contains 15 residues.

The chain recombines TRBV5-1 with TRBJ2-1; D is undetermined. V dropped 0 bases and J dropped 6 bases, with 19 bases sitting between them. Germline V CDR1 and CDR2: SGHRS, YFSETQ. This CDR3 comprises 17 residues. In DNA, the CDR3 is TGCGCCAGCAGCTTGGTTCCTGGACCCCTTGAATTCAATGAGCAGTTCTTC. Translation gives CASSLVPGPLEFNEQFF.

This rearrangement joins TRBV5-1 to TRBJ2-7; D is unclear. This CDR3 contains 12 residues. Trimming shortened V by 5 bases and J by 3 bases, and 9 bases separated the two germline ends. Germline V CDR1 and CDR2: SGHRS, YFSETQ. Here the CDR3 reads CASRVIGYEQYF. The CDR3 nucleotides read TGCGCCAGCAGGGTCATCGGCTACGAGCAGTACTTC.

The chain uses TRBV5-1 and TRBJ2-7, with D possibly called TRBD1 or TRBD2 (5 bases each). V was clipped by 4 bases and J by 7 bases, with 18 bases between them. CDR1 is SGHRS, CDR2 YFSETQ, per germline. This CDR3 has 14 amino acids. This CDR3 reads CASSDTGGVGEQYF. CDR3 coding DNA: TGCGCCAGCAGCGACACAGGAGGCGTCGGGGAGCAGTACTTC.

This clone was detected a few times. The chain combines TRBV6-5 with TRBJ1-3; tentatively, D is TRBD1 (5 bases). V lost 6 bases and J lost 0, with 12 bases in between. The CDR3 covers 15 residues. The germline gives CDR1 MNHEY, CDR2 SVGAGI. The CDR3 nucleotides read TGTGCCAGCAGCCCGGGACCGAACTCTGGAAACACCATATATTTT. It is translated as CASSPGPNSGNTIYF.

The rearrangement links TRBV7-9 to TRBJ2-1, with D perhaps matching TRBD2 (6 bases). Trimming removed 5 bases from V and 6 bases from J, with 14 bases in between. Germline V CDR1 and CDR2: SEHNR, FQNEAQ (reference sequence). This CDR3 contains 14 residues. CDR3 nucleotides: TGTGCCAGCAGCCTGACTAGTCAAATCAATGAGCAGTTCTTC. Residues: CASSLTSQINEQFF.

V gene TRBV7-9 combines with J gene TRBJ2-1; TRBD1 or TRBD2 may be the D gene (5 bases each). Trimming shortened V by 4 bases and J by 5 bases, and 9 bases separated the two germline ends. This CDR3 has 13 residues. Germline V CDR1 and CDR2: SEHNR, FQNEAQ (reference sequence). CDR3 sequence reads: CASSSGRNNEQFF. The CDR3 DNA follows: TGTGCCAGCAGCTCGGGACGCAACAATGAGCAGTTCTTC.

The chain is built from TRBV4-1 and TRBJ1-6, with D unclear. Germline-derived CDR1 and CDR2 are MGHRA and YSYEKL. The ends were cut back, 1 base at V and 4 bases at J, with 8 bases in the middle. The length of the CDR3 is 15 residues. The CDR3 nucleotides read TGCGCCAGCAGCCAAGTAACAGCTTATAATTCACCCCTCCACTTT. Residues: CASSQVTAYNSPLHF.

This clone was detected only a few times. V is TRBV7-2 and J is TRBJ1-1; possible D gene TRBD1, 5 bases. Germline V lookup: CDR1 SGHTA, CDR2 FQGNSA. The germline V and J ends were trimmed by 8 bases and 4 bases, with 17 bases remaining between them. The CDR3 is made up of 14 amino acids. This CDR3 reads CASQKQVGVTEAFF. CDR3 nucleotide sequence: TGTGCCAGCCAAAAACAGGTGGGGGTCACTGAAGCTTTCTTT.

The rearrangement links TRBV11-3 to TRBJ2-7; 8 bases match TRBD1. The CDR3 loop spans 15 amino acids. Germline lookup yields CDR1 SGHNT and CDR2 YENEEA. The ends lost 1 base at V and 4 bases at J; junction bases unmatched: 6. CDR3 bases: TGTGCCAGCAGCTTAGGGTCCGGACAGGGATACGAGCAGTACTTC. It yields the protein CASSLGSGQGYEQYF.

The V and J genes are TRBV29-1 and TRBJ2-7; tentative D call: TRBD1 (5 bases). The CDR3 is made up of 11 amino acids. Trimming took 3 bases from V and 2 from J, leaving 5 bases between them. Germline values: CDR1 SQVTM, CDR2 ANQGSEA. CDR3 in DNA: TGCAGCGTTGAGGACACCTACGAGCAGTACTTC. It translates to CSVEDTYEQYF.

As DNA, the CDR3 is TGTGCCAGCAGCTTACTCAATGAGCAGTTCTTC. This codes for CASSLLNEQFF. The rearrangement uses TRBV7-9 and TRBJ2-1; the D is unclear. The CDR3 consists of 11 residues. The germline CDR1 and CDR2 sequences are SEHNR and FQNEAQ (reference sequence). Trimming took 2 bases from V and 6 from J, leaving 2 bases between them.

The chain recombines TRBV10-3 with TRBJ2-3; TRBD2 agrees at 9 bases. The CDR3 has 16 residues. CDR1 is ENHRY, CDR2 SYGVKD, per germline. Germline trimming cut 0 bases from V and 1 base from J; bases unmatched to any gene: 2. The CDR3 DNA reads TGTGCCATCAGTGAGTCCCAGCGGGAGGGCACAGATACGCAGTATTTT. Residues: CAISESQREGTDTQYF.

This chain joins TRBV7-9 and TRBJ2-2; D gene uncertain. Germline loops: CDR1 SEHNR, CDR2 FQNEAQ (reference sequence). Trimming pared 4 bases from V and 4 bases from J, leaving 16 bases between. The CDR3 spans 16 residues. The CDR3 spells CASSSLANRGTGELFF. The CDR3 bases are TGTGCCAGCAGCTCCTTAGCTAACCGTGGCACCGGGGAGCTGTTTTTT.

This sequence joins TRBV13 and TRBJ1-1; D is unresolved. CDR1 and CDR2 (germline): PRHDT, FYEKMQ (reference sequence). V dropped 3 bases and J dropped 1 base, with 3 bases sitting between them. This CDR3 contains 12 residues. The CDR3 here is CASSFENTEAFF. The CDR3 nucleotides read TGTGCCAGCAGCTTTGAGAACACTGAAGCTTTCTTT.

V usage is TRBV7-9 and J usage is TRBJ2-3, with D uncertain. Between the trimmed V and J ends, which lost 1 base and 6 bases, there was a span of 11 bases. Germline CDR1 is SEHNR and CDR2 is FQNEAQ (reference sequence). The CDR3 runs 14 residues. The CDR3 nucleotides read TGTGCCAGCAGCTTAGAAACGGCGGTGGATACGCAGTATTTT. Protein: CASSLETAVDTQYF.

The V gene is TRBV6-5, the J gene TRBJ2-2; D is possibly TRBD2 (5 bases). Germline V gene data show CDR1 as MNHEY and CDR2 as SVGAGI. This CDR3 is 13 amino acids long. The V and J ends lost 7 bases and 1 base respectively, with 7 bases between them. CDR3 DNA: TGTGCCAGCAAACTAGTGAACACCGGGGAGCTGTTTTTT. Protein sequence: CASKLVNTGELFF.

The chain couples TRBV9 to TRBJ2-6, with D uncertain. CDR1 and CDR2 from the germline V gene are SGDLS and YYNGEE. The CDR3 is 15 amino acids. Trimming cost V 4 bases and J 0 bases, with 8 bases left between them. The DNA of the CDR3 is TGTGCCAGCAGCCCCAGTCCCTCTGGGGCCAACGTCCTGACTTTC. It yields the protein CASSPSPSGANVLTF.

CDR3 sequence reads: CASGLGGDFTGELFF. CDR3 nucleotides: TGTGCTAGTGGCCTAGGGGGGGATTTCACCGGGGAGCTGTTTTTT. V is TRBV12-5 and J is TRBJ2-2; TRBD2 is a possible D gene (7 bases). In germline, CDR1 is LGHNT, CDR2 FRNRAP. The CDR3 extends over 15 amino acids. V dropped 6 bases and J dropped 4 bases, with 15 bases sitting between them. Looking up the rest from reference TRBV12-5 and TRBJ2-2 gives the full variable domain: DARVTQTPRHKVTEMGQEVTMRCQPILGHNTVFWYRQTMMQGLELLAYFRNRAPLDDSGMPKDRFSAEMPDATLATLKIQPSEPRDSAVYFCASGLGGDFTGELFFGEGSRLTVL.

This sequence joins TRBV11-2 and TRBJ1-2; 9 bases match TRBD1. Germline V gene lookup returns CDR1 SGHAT and CDR2 FQNNGV. The ends lost 6 bases at V and 6 bases at J; junction bases unmatched: 11. CDR3 size: 15 residues. The CDR3 loop is CASRIFLTGGDGYTF. The DNA of the CDR3 is TGTGCCAGCAGGATTTTCCTGACAGGGGGGGATGGCTACACCTTC.

Written as DNA, the CDR3 is TGTGCCAGCAGCTTAAGTGGACGGTTTACCTACGAGCAGTACTTC. It yields the protein CASSLSGRFTYEQYF. This chain connects TRBV5-6 to TRBJ2-7; D call uncertain. The germline CDR1 and CDR2 sequences are SGHDT and YYEEEE. V lost 2 bases, J lost 2 bases, and 14 bases lay in between. This CDR3 region has 15 residues.

The V and J genes are TRBV30 and TRBJ2-1; a weak D match, TRBD1 (6 bases). Germline CDR1 GTSNPN, CDR2 SVGIG (reference sequence). The CDR3 totals 12 residues. Trimming pared 4 bases from V and 4 bases from J, leaving 8 bases between. The CDR3 spells CAWIRGYNEQFF. CDR3 DNA: TGTGCCTGGATAAGGGGGTACAATGAGCAGTTCTTC.

This chain uses TRBV30 with TRBJ1-3; D unresolved. Germline values: CDR1 GTSNPN, CDR2 SVGIG (reference sequence). There are 14 residues in the CDR3. Trimming removed 4 bases from V and 8 bases from J, with 18 bases in between. Here the CDR3 reads CAWTSIRAMDTIYF. The DNA of the CDR3 is TGTGCCTGGACCTCTATAAGAGCGATGGACACCATATATTTT.

V usage is TRBV4-1 and J usage is TRBJ2-1; 7 bases map to TRBD2. After removal of 4 bases from V and 0 bases from J, the junction contained 3 bases not matched to a gene. The CDR3 spans 15 residues. CDR1 MGHRA and CDR2 YSYEKL come from the germline V gene. The CDR3 DNA is TGCGCCAGCAGCCTATCTAGCGGCTCCTACAATGAGCAGTTCTTC. It translates to CASSLSSGSYNEQFF.

This clone was counted a single time. The CDR3 DNA sequence: TGTGCCAGCAGCCCCGGGACCCTAGATCAACCTTTCTTT. Translation: CASSPGTLDQPFF. The chain carries TRBV11-2 and TRBJ1-1, with a possible D match to TRBD1 (5 bases). Trimming pared 5 bases from V and 12 bases from J, leaving 19 bases between. There are 13 residues in the CDR3. The germline V gene has CDR1 SGHAT and CDR2 FQNNGV.